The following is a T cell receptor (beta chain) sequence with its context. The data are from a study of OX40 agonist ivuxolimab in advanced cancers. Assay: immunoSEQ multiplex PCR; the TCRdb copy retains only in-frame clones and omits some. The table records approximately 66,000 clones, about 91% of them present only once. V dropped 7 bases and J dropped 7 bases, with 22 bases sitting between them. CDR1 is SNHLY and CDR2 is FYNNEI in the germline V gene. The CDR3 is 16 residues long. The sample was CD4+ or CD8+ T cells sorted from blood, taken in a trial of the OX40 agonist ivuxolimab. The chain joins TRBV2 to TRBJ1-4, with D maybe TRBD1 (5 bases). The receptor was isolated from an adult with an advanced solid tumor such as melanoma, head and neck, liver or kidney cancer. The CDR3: CASTLTWDLASEKLFF. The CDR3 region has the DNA TGTGCCAGCACCTTAACCTGGGACCTGGCGAGTGAAAAACTGTTTTTT.